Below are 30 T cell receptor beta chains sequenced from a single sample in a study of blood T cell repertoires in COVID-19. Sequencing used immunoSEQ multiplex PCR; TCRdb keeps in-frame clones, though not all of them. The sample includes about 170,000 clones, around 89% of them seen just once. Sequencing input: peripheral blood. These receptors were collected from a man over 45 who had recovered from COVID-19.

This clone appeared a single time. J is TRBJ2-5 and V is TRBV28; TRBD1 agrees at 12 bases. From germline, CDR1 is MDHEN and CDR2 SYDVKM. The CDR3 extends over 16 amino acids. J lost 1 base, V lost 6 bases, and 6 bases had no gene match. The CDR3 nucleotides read TGTGCCAGCAGCCGGGGACAGGGGGCTCTCCAAGAGACCCAGTACTTC. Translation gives CASSRGQGALQETQYF. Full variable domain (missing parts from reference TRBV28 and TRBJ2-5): DVKVTQSSRYLVKRTGEKVFLECVQDMDHENMFWYRQDPGLGLRLIYFSYDVKMKEKGDIPEGYSVSREKKERFSLILESASTNQTSMYLCASSRGQGALQETQYFGPGTRLLVL.

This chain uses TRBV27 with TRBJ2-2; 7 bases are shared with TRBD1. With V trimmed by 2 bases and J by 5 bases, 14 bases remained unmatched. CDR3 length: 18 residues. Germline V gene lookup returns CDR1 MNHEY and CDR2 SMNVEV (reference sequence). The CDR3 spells CASSLLIMGQRPTGELFF. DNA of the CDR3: TGTGCCAGCAGTTTACTTATCATGGGACAGCGTCCGACCGGGGAGCTGTTTTTT.

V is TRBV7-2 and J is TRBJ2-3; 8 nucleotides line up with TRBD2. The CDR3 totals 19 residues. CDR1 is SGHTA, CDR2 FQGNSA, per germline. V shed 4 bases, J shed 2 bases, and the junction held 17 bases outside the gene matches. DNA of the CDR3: TGTGCCAGCAGCTCAATTATCACCGCCCGACTAGCGTACACAGATACGCAGTATTTT. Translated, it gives CASSSIITARLAYTDTQYF.

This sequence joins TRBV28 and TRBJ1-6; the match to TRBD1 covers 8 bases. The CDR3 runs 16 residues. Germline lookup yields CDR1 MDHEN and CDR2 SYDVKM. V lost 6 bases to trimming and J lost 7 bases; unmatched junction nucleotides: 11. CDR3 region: CASRRPGGGENSPLHF. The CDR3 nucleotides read TGTGCCAGCAGGAGACCAGGGGGCGGTGAAAATTCACCCCTCCACTTT.

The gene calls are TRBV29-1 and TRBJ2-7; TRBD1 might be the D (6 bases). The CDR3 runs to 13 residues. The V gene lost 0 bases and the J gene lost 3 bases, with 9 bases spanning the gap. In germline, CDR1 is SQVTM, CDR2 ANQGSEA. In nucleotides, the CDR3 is TGCAGCGTTGAAGACCCGACAGGCTACGAGCAGTACTTC. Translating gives CSVEDPTGYEQYF.

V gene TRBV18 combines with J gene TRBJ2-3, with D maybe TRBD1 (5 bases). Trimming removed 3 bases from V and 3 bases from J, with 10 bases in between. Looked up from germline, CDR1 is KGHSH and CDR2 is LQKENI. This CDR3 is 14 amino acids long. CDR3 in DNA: TGTGCCAGCTCACCTATACAGGTTACAGATACGCAGTATTTT. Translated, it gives CASSPIQVTDTQYF.

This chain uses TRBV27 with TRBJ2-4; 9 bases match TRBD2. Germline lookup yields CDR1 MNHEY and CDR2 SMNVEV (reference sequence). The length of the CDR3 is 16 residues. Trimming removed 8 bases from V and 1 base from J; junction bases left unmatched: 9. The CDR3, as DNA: TGTGCCAGCGGGAAAGCGGGGGGAACCGCCAAAAACATTCAGTACTTC. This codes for CASGKAGGTAKNIQYF.

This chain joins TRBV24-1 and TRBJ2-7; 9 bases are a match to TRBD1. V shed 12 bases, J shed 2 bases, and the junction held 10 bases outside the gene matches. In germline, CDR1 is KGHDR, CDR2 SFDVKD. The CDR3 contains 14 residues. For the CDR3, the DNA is TGTGCCCCCAATTCGGACAGGGGAGCCTACGAGCAGTACTTC. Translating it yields CAPNSDRGAYEQYF.

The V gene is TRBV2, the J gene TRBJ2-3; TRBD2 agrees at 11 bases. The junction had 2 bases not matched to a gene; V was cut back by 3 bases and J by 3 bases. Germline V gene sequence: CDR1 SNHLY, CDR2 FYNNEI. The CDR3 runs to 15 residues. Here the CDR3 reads CASSDPSGRTDTQYF. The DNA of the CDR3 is TGTGCCAGCAGTGATCCTAGCGGGAGGACAGATACGCAGTATTTT.

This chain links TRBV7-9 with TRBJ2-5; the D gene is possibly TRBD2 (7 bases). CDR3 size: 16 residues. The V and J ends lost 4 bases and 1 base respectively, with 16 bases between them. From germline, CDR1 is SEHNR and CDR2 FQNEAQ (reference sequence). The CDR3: CASSWRGGRPQETQYF. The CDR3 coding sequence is TGTGCCAGCAGCTGGAGGGGGGGGAGACCCCAAGAGACCCAGTACTTC.

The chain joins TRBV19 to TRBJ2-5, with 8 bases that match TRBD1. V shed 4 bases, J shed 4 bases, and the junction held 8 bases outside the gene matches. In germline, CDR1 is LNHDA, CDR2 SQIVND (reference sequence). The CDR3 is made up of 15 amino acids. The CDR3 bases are TGTGCCAGTAGTACCGGACAGGGTCGGTCAGAGACCCAGTACTTC. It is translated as CASSTGQGRSETQYF. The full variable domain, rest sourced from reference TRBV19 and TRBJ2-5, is DGGITQSPKYLFRKEGQNVTLSCEQNLNHDAMYWYRQDPGQGLRLIYYSQIVNDFQKGDIAEGYSVSREKKESFPLTVTSAQKNPTAFYLCASSTGQGRSETQYFGPGTRLLVL.

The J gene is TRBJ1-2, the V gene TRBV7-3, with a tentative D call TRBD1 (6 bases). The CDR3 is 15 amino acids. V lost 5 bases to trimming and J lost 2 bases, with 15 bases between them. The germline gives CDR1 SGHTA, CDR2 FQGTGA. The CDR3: CASSPTDSSNYGYTF. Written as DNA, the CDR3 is TGTGCCAGCAGCCCTACGGACAGCAGCAACTATGGCTACACCTTC.

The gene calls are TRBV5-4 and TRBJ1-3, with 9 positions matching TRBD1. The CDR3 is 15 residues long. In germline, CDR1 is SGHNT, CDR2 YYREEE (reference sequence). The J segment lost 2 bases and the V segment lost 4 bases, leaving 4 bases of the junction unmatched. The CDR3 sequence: CASSVGTGTGNTIYF. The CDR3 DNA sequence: TGTGCCAGCAGCGTAGGGACAGGGACTGGAAACACCATATATTTT.

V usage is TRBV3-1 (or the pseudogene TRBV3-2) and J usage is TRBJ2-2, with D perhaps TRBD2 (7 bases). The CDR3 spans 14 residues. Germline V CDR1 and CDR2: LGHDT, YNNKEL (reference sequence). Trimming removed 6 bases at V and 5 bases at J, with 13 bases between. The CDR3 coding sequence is TGTGCCAGCAGAACGGGGGGCGCGACCGGGGAGCTGTTTTTT. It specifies CASRTGGATGELFF.

The CDR3 DNA reads TGCGCCAGCAGCTTGGGTGGGGGGGCCAATGAGCAGTTCTTC. Its translation is CASSLGGGANEQFF. The gene calls are TRBV5-1 and TRBJ2-1, with D possibly TRBD2 on 7 matching bases. Trimming took off 0 bases at V and 6 bases at J, with 10 bases between the two ends. The germline V gene encodes CDR1 SGHRS and CDR2 YFSETQ. This CDR3 has 14 residues. Together with reference TRBV5-1 and TRBJ2-1, the CDR3 gives the full variable domain: KAGVTQTPRYLIKTRGQQVTLSCSPISGHRSVSWYQQTPGQGLQFLFEYFSETQRNKGNFPGRFSGRQFSNSRSEMNVSTLELGDSALYLCASSLGGGANEQFFGPGTRLTVL.

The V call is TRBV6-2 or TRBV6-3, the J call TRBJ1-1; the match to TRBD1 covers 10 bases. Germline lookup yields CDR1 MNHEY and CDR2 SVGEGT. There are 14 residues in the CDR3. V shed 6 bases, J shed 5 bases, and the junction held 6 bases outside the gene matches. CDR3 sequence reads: CASRPGQGGTEAFF. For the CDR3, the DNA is TGTGCCAGCAGACCTGGACAGGGGGGGACTGAAGCTTTCTTT.

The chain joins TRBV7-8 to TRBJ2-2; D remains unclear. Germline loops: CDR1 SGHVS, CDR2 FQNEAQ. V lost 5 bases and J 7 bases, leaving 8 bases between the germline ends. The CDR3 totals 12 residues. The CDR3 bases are TGTGCCAGCAGCCTCGGTAACGGGGAGCTGTTTTTT. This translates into CASSLGNGELFF.

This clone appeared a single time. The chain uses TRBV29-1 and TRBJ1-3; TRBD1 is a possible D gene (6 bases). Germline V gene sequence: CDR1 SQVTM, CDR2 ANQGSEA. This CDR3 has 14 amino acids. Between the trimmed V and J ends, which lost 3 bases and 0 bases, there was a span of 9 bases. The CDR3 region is CSVDRDTSGNTIYF. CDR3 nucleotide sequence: TGCAGCGTTGACCGGGACACCTCTGGAAACACCATATATTTT.

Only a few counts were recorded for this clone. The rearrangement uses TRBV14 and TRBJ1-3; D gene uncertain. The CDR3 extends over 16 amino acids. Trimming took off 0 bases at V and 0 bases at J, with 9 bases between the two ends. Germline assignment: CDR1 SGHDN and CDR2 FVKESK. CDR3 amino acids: CASSQEKRSSGNTIYF. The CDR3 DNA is TGTGCCAGCAGCCAAGAGAAAAGGAGCTCTGGAAACACCATATATTTT.

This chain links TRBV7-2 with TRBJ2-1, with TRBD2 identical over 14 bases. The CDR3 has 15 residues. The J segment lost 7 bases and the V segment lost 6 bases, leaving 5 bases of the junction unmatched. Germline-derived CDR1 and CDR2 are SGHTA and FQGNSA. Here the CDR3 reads CASRTGTSGRNEQFF. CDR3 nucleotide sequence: TGTGCCAGCAGAACCGGGACTAGCGGGAGAAATGAGCAGTTCTTC.

The CDR3 region is CASSYSETANTEAFF. The CDR3 DNA reads as TGTGCCAGCAGTTACTCGGAGACGGCGAACACTGAAGCTTTCTTT. The chain is built from TRBV6-5 and TRBJ1-1; D remains unclear. V lost 0 bases, J lost 1 base, and 9 bases lay in between. The CDR3 length is 15 residues. Per germline, CDR1 MNHEY and CDR2 SVGAGI.

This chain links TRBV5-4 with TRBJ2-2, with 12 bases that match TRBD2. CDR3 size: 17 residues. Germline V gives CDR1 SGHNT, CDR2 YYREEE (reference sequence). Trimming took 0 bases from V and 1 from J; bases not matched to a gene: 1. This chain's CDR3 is CASSLASGGGNTGELFF. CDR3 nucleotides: TGTGCCAGCAGCTTGGCTAGCGGGGGGGGGAACACCGGGGAGCTGTTTTTT.

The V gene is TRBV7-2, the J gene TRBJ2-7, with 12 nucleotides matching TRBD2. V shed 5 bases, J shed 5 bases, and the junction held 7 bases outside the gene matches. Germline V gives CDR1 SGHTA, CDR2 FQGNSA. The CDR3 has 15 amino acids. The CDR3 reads CASSAKASGRDEQYF. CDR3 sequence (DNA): TGTGCCAGCAGCGCTAAGGCTAGCGGGAGGGACGAGCAGTACTTC. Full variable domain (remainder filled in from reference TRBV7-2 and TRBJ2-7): GAGVSQSPSNKVTEKGKDVELRCDPISGHTALYWYRQSLGQGLEFLIYFQGNSAPDKSGLPSDRFSAERTGGSVSTLTIQRTQQEDSAVYLCASSAKASGRDEQYFGPGTRLTVT.

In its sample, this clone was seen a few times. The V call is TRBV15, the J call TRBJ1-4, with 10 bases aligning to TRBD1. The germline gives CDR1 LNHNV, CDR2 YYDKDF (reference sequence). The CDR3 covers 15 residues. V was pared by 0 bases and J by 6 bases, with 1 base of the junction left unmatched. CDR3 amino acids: CATSRDGQGDEKLFF. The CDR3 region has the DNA TGTGCCACCAGCAGAGATGGACAGGGGGATGAAAAACTGTTTTTT.

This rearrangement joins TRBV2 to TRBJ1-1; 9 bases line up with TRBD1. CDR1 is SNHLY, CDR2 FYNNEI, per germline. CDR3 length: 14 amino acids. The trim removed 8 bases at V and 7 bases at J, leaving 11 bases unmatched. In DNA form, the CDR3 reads TGTGCCAGCGCGGTTAGGACAGGGGATAATGAAGCTTTCTTT. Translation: CASAVRTGDNEAFF.

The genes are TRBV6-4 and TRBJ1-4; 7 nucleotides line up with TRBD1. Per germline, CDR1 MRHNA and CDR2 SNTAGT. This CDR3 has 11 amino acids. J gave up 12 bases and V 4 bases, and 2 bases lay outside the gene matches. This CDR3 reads CASSVDRELFF. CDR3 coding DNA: TGTGCCAGCAGTGTCGACAGGGAACTGTTTTTT.

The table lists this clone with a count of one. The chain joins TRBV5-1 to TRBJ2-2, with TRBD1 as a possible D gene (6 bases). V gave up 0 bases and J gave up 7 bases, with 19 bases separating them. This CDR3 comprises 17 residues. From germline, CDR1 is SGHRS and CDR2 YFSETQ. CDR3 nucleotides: TGCGCCAGCAGCTTGGGTGACAGGAGGTGGGAACACGGGGAGCTGTTTTTT. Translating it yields CASSLGDRRWEHGELFF.

CDR3 sequence: CASSSADSYEQYF. The CDR3 nucleotides are TGTGCCAGCAGCTCCGCGGACAGTTACGAGCAGTACTTC. The J gene is TRBJ2-7, the V gene TRBV11-2; TRBD1 is a possible D gene (6 bases). The CDR3 is made up of 13 amino acids. Germline V gene lookup returns CDR1 SGHAT and CDR2 FQNNGV. Trimming left V 4 bases short and J 4 bases short, with 11 bases between.

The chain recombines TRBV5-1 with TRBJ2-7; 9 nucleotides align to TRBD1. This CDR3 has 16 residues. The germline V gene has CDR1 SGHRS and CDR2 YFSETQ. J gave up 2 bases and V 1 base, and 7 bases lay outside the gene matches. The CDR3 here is CASSLRGQGPPYEQYF. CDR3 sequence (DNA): TGCGCCAGCAGCTTGCGAGGACAGGGGCCTCCCTACGAGCAGTACTTC.

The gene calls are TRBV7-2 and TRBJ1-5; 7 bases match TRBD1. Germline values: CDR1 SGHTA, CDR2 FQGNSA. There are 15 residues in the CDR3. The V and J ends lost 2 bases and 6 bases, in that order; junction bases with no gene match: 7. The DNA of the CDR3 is TGTGCCAGCAGCTTAAATACAGGGGTGATTCAGCCCCAGCATTTT. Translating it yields CASSLNTGVIQPQHF.